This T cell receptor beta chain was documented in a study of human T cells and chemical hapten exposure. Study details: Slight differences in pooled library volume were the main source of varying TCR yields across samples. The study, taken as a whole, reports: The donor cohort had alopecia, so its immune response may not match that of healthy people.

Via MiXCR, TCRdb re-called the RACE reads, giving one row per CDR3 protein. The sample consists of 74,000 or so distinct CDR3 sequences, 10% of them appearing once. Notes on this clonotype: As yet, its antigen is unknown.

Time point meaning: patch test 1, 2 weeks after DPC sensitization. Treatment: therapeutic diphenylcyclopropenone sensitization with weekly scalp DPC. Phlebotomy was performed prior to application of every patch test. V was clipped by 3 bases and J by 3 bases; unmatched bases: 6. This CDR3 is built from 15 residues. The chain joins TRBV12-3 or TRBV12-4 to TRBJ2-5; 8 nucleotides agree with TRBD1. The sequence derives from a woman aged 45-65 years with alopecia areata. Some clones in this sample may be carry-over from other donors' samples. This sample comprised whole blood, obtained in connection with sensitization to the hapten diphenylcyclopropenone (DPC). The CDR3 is CASSFRDRGKETQYF. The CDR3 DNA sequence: TGTGCCAGCAGTTTCAGAGACAGGGGAAAAGAGACCCAGTACTTC.